Sequencing of this T cell receptor (beta chain) was carried out in a study of beta chain features in type 1 diabetes. Investigators reverse transcribed all isolated RNA, so they sequenced expressed TCRB transcripts. The table came from immunoSEQ multiplex PCR; TCRdb's copy has only in-frame clones and leaves some out. The table records around 320,000 clones, approximately 14% of them present only once. The germline gives CDR1 SGHTA, CDR2 FQGTGA. The ends were cut back, 5 bases at V and 0 bases at J, with 6 bases in the middle. The CDR3 is 13 residues long. This clone was counted between two and nine times.

The specimen sequenced was central memory CD4+ T cells from blood. This receptor was identified in a man younger than 45 in good health. The chain employs TRBV7-3 and TRBJ2-3; D gene ambiguous. The CDR3 spells CASSPTSTDTQYF. The CDR3 bases are TGTGCCAGCAGCCCAACTAGCACAGATACGCAGTATTTT.